Described below is a single T cell receptor beta chain sequence and its context. The data were obtained in a study of cytomegalovirus exposure and HLA in healthy donors. A multiplex PCR was run with 60 Vbeta primers and 13 Jbeta primers. Clones were read by immunoSEQ multiplex PCR, and TCRdb kept only the in-frame ones, dropping some. The table records more than 85,000 clones, around 75% of them present only once. The receptor comes from a woman between 18 and 29 years old in good health and CMV-seropositive. The sample was PBMCs.

The CDR3 protein is CASSLGSPNYGYTF. The CDR3 DNA reads TGTGCCAGCAGCCTAGGTTCCCCTAACTATGGCTACACCTTC. The chain uses TRBV5-8 and TRBJ1-2; D is unresolved. Germline V gene lookup returns CDR1 SGHTS and CDR2 YDEGEE. The CDR3 sequence is 14 residues long. V lost 4 bases and J lost 0, with 10 bases in between.